A selection of T cell receptor beta chains follows, all from one sample in a study of blood T cell repertoires in COVID-19. Sequencing used immunoSEQ multiplex PCR; TCRdb keeps in-frame clones, though not all of them. The sample comprises some 110,000 clones, approximately 87% of which are singletons, and 2% to 2.5% rests with the top ten. The sequenced sample consisted of peripheral blood. The receptors were gathered from a man under 40 with acute or convalescent COVID-19. Both conserved end residues are part of each CDR3. Fields, in order: clone size, J gene, D gene, V gene, CDR3 DNA, CDR3 protein. A D gene is named only where the DNA matches it firmly. Rows may omit the clone size; those that give it use once, few, many or a size class.

.,TRBJ2-2,.,TRBV7-3,TGTGCCAGCAGCAGAGCTTTGACCGGGGAGCTGTTTTTT,CASSRALTGELFF
.,TRBJ2-4,TRBD1,TRBV14,TGTGCCAGCAGTCACGGACAGGGGAAAGGGTACTTC,CASSHGQGKGYF
.,TRBJ1-4,.,TRBV5-1,TGCGCCAGCAGCAGCGGGACGGACCAAAAACTGTTTTTT,CASSSGTDQKLFF
.,TRBJ2-5,.,TRBV6-5,TGTGCCAGCAGTTCGGAAGACAGGCCCGGGACCCAGTACTTC,CASSSEDRPGTQYF
.,TRBJ2-1,TRBD2,TRBV11-3,TGTGCCAGCAGCTTGGGCGGGGGATCCTACAATGAGCAGTTCTTC,CASSLGGGSYNEQFF
.,TRBJ2-3,TRBD2,TRBV29-1,TGCAGCGTTTTCCTAGCGGGGGTTGTGGTCACAGATACGCAGTATTTT,CSVFLAGVVVTDTQYF
.,TRBJ1-4,.,TRBV4-1,TGCGCCAGCAGCCAAGCAGGGACAACAGCAACTAATGAAAAACTGTTTTTT,CASSQAGTTATNEKLFF
few,TRBJ1-5,.,TRBV4-2,TGTGCCAGCAGCCAGATCGGAGCGGGGCCCCAGCATTTT,CASSQIGAGPQHF
.,TRBJ2-1,.,TRBV12-3/TRBV12-4,TGTGCCAGCACGGTTAGCGCCTACAATGAGCAGTTCTTC,CASTVSAYNEQFF
.,TRBJ1-4,TRBD1,TRBV19,TGTGCCAGTAGTATCGACAGGGGGCCTAATGAAAAACTGTTTTTT,CASSIDRGPNEKLFF
.,TRBJ2-6,TRBD1,TRBV5-4,TGTGCCAGCCAGGGGGACAGGGGGCGTTTTGGGGCCAACGTCCTGACTTTC,CASQGDRGRFGANVLTF
.,TRBJ2-1,.,TRBV15,TGTGCCACCAGCAGAGGCGGGGGCCCAATTGAGCAGTTCTTC,CATSRGGGPIEQFF
.,TRBJ1-5,.,TRBV6-5,TGTGCCAGCACCAGGACGGGGGGACGACAGCCCCAGCATTTT,CASTRTGGRQPQHF
.,TRBJ2-3,TRBD1,TRBV10-3,TGTGCCATTAGTAGCAGGGGGACGGATACGCAGTATTTT,CAISSRGTDTQYF
.,TRBJ1-1,TRBD1,TRBV7-6,TGTGCCAGCAGCTTAGGATCCGGGACAGGGGGCGCCGCGAACACTGAAGCTTTCTTT,CASSLGSGTGGAANTEAFF
.,TRBJ2-1,TRBD1,TRBV7-8,TGTGCCAGCAGCTTCGGACAGGGGAATGAGCAGTTCTTC,CASSFGQGNEQFF
once,TRBJ2-3,TRBD1,TRBV30,TGTGCCTGGAGTGTCGAGACAGGGGCGCAGTATTTT,CAWSVETGAQYF
.,TRBJ2-3,TRBD2,TRBV7-3,TGTGCCAGCAGCCGCACAGCGGGGGGGAGCACAGATACGCAGTATTTT,CASSRTAGGSTDTQYF
.,TRBJ1-1,.,TRBV10-1,TGCGCCAGCAGTGAGTCAAGAGGCGGCCGCGCTGAAGCTTTCTTT,CASSESRGGRAEAFF
.,TRBJ1-2,TRBD1,TRBV7-9,TGTGCCAGCAGCGGAAGGGACAGGGGACTCTATGGCTACACCTTC,CASSGRDRGLYGYTF
.,TRBJ1-1,.,TRBV19,TGTGCCATCGCCAGGAACACTGAAGCTTTCTTT,CAIARNTEAFF
once,TRBJ2-3,TRBD2,TRBV6-6,TGTGCCAGCAGTCTTAGCGGGGGTGTTGGCACAGATACGCAGTATTTT,CASSLSGGVGTDTQYF
.,TRBJ1-4,TRBD1,TRBV3-1/TRBV3-2,TGTGCCAGCAGCCAAGATCTGGTGACAGGGAGCGAAAAACTGTTTTTT,CASSQDLVTGSEKLFF
.,TRBJ1-2,.,TRBV4-1,TGCGCCAGCAGCCAAGATCAGGCCAACTATGGCTACACCTTC,CASSQDQANYGYTF
.,TRBJ2-1,TRBD2,TRBV6-2/TRBV6-3,TGTGCCAGCAGTTATTGGCCTAGCGGGAGAGGTGAGCAGTTCTTC,CASSYWPSGRGEQFF
.,TRBJ1-2,.,TRBV11-1,TGTGCCAGCAGCTTAAATCCCCAGGAACGCTATGGCTACACCTTC,CASSLNPQERYGYTF
.,TRBJ1-2,TRBD1,TRBV5-1,TGCGCCAGCAGCTTGGGGACAGGGGTCGGCTATGGCTACACCTTC,CASSLGTGVGYGYTF
once,TRBJ2-1,TRBD2,TRBV5-1,TGCGCCAGCAGCTCATGGACTTACCGGACGGGGGGTAGTCGAACCTACAATGAGCAGTTCTTC,CASSSWTYRTGGSRTYNEQFF
.,TRBJ1-3,.,TRBV29-1,TGCAGCGTTCGGTCTGGAAACACCATATATTTT,CSVRSGNTIYF
once,TRBJ1-1,.,TRBV19,TGTGCCAGTATTGGTTTGGGCAGAATGAACACTGAAGCTTTCTTT,CASIGLGRMNTEAFF
.,TRBJ2-1,.,TRBV27,TGTGCCACGGGACTCCGGGGATCCTACAATGAGCAGTTCTTC,CATGLRGSYNEQFF
.,TRBJ2-3,TRBD2,TRBV7-9,TGTGCCAGCAGCACGTTTCGGGACTACTCCACAGATACGCAGTATTTT,CASSTFRDYSTDTQYF
.,TRBJ2-1,.,TRBV6-4,TGTGCCAGCAGTGCTAGCTCCTACAATGAGCAGTTCTTC,CASSASSYNEQFF
.,TRBJ2-7,.,TRBV14,TGTGCCAGCAGCCAAGAGCAGGGGCGCGCCCTCTACGAGCAGTACTTC,CASSQEQGRALYEQYF
once,TRBJ1-1,.,TRBV6-2/TRBV6-3,TGTGCCAGCAGCGACAACAGGGCAGCTGAAGCTTTCTTT,CASSDNRAAEAFF
.,TRBJ1-5,TRBD1,TRBV6-2/TRBV6-3,TGTGCCAGCAGCCTTCTAGGACAGGGGGCGGGTCAGCCCCAGCATTTT,CASSLLGQGAGQPQHF
.,TRBJ1-1,.,TRBV6-5,TGTGCCAGCAGTTACTCACCGTGGAGGGAGGCTTTCTTT,CASSYSPWREAFF
.,TRBJ1-6,.,TRBV19,TGTGCCAGTAGCATTCACAGAGTCTCCTATAATTCACCCCTCCACTTT,CASSIHRVSYNSPLHF
.,TRBJ2-3,TRBD2,TRBV11-2,TGTGCCAGCAGGGGCCTTAGGCGGGGGAGCACAGATACGCAGTATTTT,CASRGLRRGSTDTQYF
.,TRBJ2-5,TRBD1,TRBV9,TGTGCCAGCAGCCCAACCGGGACAGGCATGATGGGGGAGACCCAGTACTTC,CASSPTGTGMMGETQYF
few,TRBJ2-1,TRBD2,TRBV6-5,TGTGCCACCGGGACTAGCGGCTCCTACAATGAGCAGTTCTTC,CATGTSGSYNEQFF
few,TRBJ1-6,TRBD1,TRBV7-3,TGTGCCAGCAGCTTAACTGGGACAGGGGAGGAATCACCCCTCCACTTT,CASSLTGTGEESPLHF
once,TRBJ2-7,.,TRBV11-3,TGTGCCAGCAGCCTTCAGGGTTCCGAGCAGTACTTC,CASSLQGSEQYF
few,TRBJ2-3,TRBD2,TRBV4-1,TGCGCCAGCAGCGTTCATGGGCTAGCGGGCACAGATACGCAGTATTTT,CASSVHGLAGTDTQYF